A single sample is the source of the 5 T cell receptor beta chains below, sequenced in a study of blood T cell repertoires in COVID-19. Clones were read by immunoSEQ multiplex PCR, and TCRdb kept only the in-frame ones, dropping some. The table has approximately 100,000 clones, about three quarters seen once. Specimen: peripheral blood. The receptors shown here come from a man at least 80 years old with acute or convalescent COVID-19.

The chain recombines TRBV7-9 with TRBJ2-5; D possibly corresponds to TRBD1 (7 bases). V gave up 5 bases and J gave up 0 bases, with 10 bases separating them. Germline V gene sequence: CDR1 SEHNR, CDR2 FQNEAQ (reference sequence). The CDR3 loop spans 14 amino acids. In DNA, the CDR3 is TGTGCCAGCAGCCGCGGGACAGACCAAGAGACCCAGTACTTC. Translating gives CASSRGTDQETQYF.

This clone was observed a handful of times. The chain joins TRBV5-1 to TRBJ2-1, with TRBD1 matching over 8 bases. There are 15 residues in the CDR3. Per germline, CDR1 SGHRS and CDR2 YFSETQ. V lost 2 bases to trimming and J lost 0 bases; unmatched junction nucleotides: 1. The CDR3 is CASSLTGGSYNEQFF. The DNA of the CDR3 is TGCGCCAGCAGCTTAACAGGGGGCTCCTACAATGAGCAGTTCTTC. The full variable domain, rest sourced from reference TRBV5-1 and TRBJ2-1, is KAGVTQTPRYLIKTRGQQVTLSCSPISGHRSVSWYQQTPGQGLQFLFEYFSETQRNKGNFPGRFSGRQFSNSRSEMNVSTLELGDSALYLCASSLTGGSYNEQFFGPGTRLTVL.

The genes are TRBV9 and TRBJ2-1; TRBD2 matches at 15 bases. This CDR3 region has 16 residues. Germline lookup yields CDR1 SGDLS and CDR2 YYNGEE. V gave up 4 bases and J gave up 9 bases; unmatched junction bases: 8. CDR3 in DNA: TGTGCCAGCAGCTGGACTAGCGGGAGGGCCTTAGGTGAGCAGTTCTTC. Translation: CASSWTSGRALGEQFF.

The CDR3 here is CASGIPGQMLNSPLHF. In DNA, the CDR3 is TGTGCCAGCGGAATCCCTGGACAGATGTTAAATTCACCCCTCCACTTT. V usage is TRBV28 and J usage is TRBJ1-6; D perhaps matches TRBD1 (6 bases). CDR1 is MDHEN and CDR2 is SYDVKM in the germline V gene. V was pared by 8 bases and J by 7 bases, with 21 bases between. The CDR3 is 16 residues long.

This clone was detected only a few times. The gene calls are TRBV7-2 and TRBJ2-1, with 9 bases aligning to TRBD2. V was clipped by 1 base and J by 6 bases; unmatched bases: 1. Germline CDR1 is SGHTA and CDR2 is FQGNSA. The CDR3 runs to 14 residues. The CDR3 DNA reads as TGTGCCAGCAGCTTAGTGACTAGCGGCAATGAGCAGTTCTTC. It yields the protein CASSLVTSGNEQFF.